This T cell receptor (beta chain) was identified in a study of T-cell memory formation after mild COVID-19. Study-wide results and limits: Researchers could not confirm that second-wave clones peaking on day 37 targeted SARS-CoV-2.

CDR3 length: 16 amino acids. The V and J ends lost 3 bases and 2 bases respectively, with 17 bases between them. Germline V gives CDR1 SGHKS, CDR2 YYEKEE (reference sequence). TCRdb ran MiXCR on the 5' RACE reads and lists one entry per CDR3 protein. Of under 250,000 distinct CDR3 sequences listed, 8% to 9.5% are singletons. This clonotype was recorded a few times. The antigen is not known. What was sequenced was PBMCs or a T cell subset sorted from them (not recorded which). The sequence was obtained from a man aged 18-30 years who had mild COVID-19 (a few samples of this study predate the infection). Cell type and time point are not known. This rearrangement joins TRBV5-5 to TRBJ1-2; tentative D call: TRBD1 (5 bases). The CDR3 DNA follows: TGTGCCAGCAGCTCAAGACCGGGACCGGAGAACTATGGCTACACCTTC. It translates to CASSSRPGPENYGYTF. The variable domain in full, completed from reference TRBV5-5 and TRBJ1-2, reads DAGVTQSPTHLIKTRGQQVTLRCSPISGHKSVSWYQQVLGQGPQFIFQYYEKEERGRGNFPDRFSARQFPNYSSELNVNALLLGDSALYLCASSSRPGPENYGYTFGSGTRLTVV.